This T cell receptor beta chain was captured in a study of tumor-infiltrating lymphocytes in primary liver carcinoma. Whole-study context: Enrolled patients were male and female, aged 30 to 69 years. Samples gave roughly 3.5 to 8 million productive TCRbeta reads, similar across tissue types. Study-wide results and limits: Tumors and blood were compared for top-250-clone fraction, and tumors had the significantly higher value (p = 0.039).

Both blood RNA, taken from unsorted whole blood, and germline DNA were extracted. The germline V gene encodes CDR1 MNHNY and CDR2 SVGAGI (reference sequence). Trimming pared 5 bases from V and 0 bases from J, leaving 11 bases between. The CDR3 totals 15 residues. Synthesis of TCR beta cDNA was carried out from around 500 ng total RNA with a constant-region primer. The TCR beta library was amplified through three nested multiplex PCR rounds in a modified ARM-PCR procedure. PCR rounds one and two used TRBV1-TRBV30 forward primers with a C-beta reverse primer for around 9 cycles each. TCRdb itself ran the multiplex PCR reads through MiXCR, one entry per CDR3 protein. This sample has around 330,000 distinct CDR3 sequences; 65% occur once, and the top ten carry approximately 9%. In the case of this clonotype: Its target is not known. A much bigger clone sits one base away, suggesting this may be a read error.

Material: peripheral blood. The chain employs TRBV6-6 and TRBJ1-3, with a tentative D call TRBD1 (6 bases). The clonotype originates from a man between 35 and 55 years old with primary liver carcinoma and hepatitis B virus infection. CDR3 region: CASSHRDPSGNTIYF. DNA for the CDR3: TGTGCCAGCAGTCACAGGGACCCCTCTGGAAACACCATATATTTT.